This T cell receptor (beta chain) was sequenced during a study of T cell repertoires in cytomegalovirus infection. In the study overall: Evidence of both CMV infection and a matching HLA type came from public TCR beta signatures.

Regarding this clonotype: Its target is not known.

Germline lookup yields CDR1 SGHRS and CDR2 YFSETQ. The CDR3 extends over 15 amino acids. V dropped 4 bases and J dropped 3 bases, with 16 bases sitting between them. TCRdb reprocessed the reads via MiXCR and lists one record per CDR3 protein. The repertoire consists of more than 150,000 distinct CDR3 sequences, with roughly 27% occurring once and the leading ten covering about 31%. General study points: In two of eight donors, the top clonotype was HLA-C-restricted CMV-specific. Identification of carriers of CMV plus the relevant HLA was performed using cumulative public TCR beta family frequency.

The chain recombines TRBV5-1 with TRBJ1-1; D unresolved. The sequence derives from a human donor in good health (CMV status not recorded). Some clones in this sample may be carry-over from other donors' samples. The source material was PBMCs. The CDR3 loop is CASSTDGRADTEAFF. CDR3 sequence (DNA): TGCGCCAGCAGCACTGATGGACGGGCGGACACTGAAGCTTTCTTT.